This is a list of T cell receptor beta chains from one sample in a study of CD8 T cells in Susac syndrome. One entry per CDR3 protein, called by TCRdb with MiXCR from the immunoSEQ multiplex PCR reads. The sample has roughly 200,000 distinct CDR3 sequences, 85% to 95% seen once; the top ten hold 0.099%. Sequencing was done on a sample of CD4+ T cells from PBMCs. These TCRs come from a human donor with Susac syndrome. Each CDR3 is given with its conserved first and last residue. D genes are given only for firm matches. Not every row has a clone size; where given, it reads once, few, many or a size class.

TRBJ2-1,TRBD2,-,TRBV20-1,TGCAGTGCTAGAGTACCCAGCGGGGACAATGAGCAGTTCTTC,CSARVPSGDNEQFF
TRBJ2-5,-,-,TRBV20-1,TGCAGTGCTAGTGTCAACCAACTGCTGTACCAAGAGACCCAGTACTTC,CSASVNQLLYQETQYF
TRBJ2-7,-,-,TRBV20-1,TGCAGTGCTAGAGGGACCGCCTACTACGAGCAGTACTTC,CSARGTAYYEQYF
TRBJ2-7,TRBD2,once,TRBV18,TGTGCCAGCCGGGGGGACGGCTCCTACGAGCAGTACTTC,CASRGDGSYEQYF
TRBJ2-1,TRBD2,few,TRBV6-6,TGTGCCAGCAGTGGGGGGACTAGCGGGGGCTACAATGAGCAGTTCTTC,CASSGGTSGGYNEQFF
TRBJ2-7,-,-,TRBV9,TGTGCCAGCAGCGTAGGGTACAGGGTTGGTGTCGACGAGCAGTACTTC,CASSVGYRVGVDEQYF
TRBJ1-2,TRBD1,few,TRBV12-3/TRBV12-4,TGTGCCAGCAGCCAGACAGGGTCCTATGGCTACACCTTC,CASSQTGSYGYTF
TRBJ1-5,-,once,TRBV20-1,TGCAGTGCTAGCGGAAGGGGTAGCAATCAGCCCCAGCATTTT,CSASGRGSNQPQHF
TRBJ2-5,TRBD1,once,TRBV7-9,TGTGCCAGCAGTTCGAACTCCGGGACAGGGGGTTCGTACCAAGAGACCCAGTACTTC,CASSSNSGTGGSYQETQYF
TRBJ2-1,TRBD1,-,TRBV5-1,TGCGCCAGCAGCTTAATCGGGACAGAGACCTACAATGAGCAGTTCTTC,CASSLIGTETYNEQFF
TRBJ1-1,-,once,TRBV20-1,TGCAGTGCCCTGGGGGCTGCGGGGGGCACTGAAGCTTTCTTT,CSALGAAGGTEAFF